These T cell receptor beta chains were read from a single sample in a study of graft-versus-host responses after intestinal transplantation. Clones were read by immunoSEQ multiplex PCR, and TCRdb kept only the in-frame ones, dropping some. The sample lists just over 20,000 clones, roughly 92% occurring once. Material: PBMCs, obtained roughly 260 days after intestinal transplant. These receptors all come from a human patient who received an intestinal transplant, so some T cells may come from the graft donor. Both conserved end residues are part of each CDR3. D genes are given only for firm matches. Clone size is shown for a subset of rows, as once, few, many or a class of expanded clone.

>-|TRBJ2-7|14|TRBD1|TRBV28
TGTGCCAGCAGCAACCGGGACAGGTACTACGAGCAGTACTTC
CASSNRDRYYEQYF
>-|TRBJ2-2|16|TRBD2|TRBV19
TGTGCCAGTAGTATTGGACTAGCGGGAATCACCGGGGAGCTGTTTTTT
CASSIGLAGITGELFF
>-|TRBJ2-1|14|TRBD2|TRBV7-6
TGTGCCAGCAGCCCGACCAGTCTAGCGGGAGGGCAGTTCTTC
CASSPTSLAGGQFF
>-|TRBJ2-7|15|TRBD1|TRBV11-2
TGTGCCAGCAGCCTTTGGCCGGGACAGGGGGCCGAGCAGTACTTC
CASSLWPGQGAEQYF
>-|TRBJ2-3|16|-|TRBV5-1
TGCGCCAGCAGCGCGGGACAGTTGGAAAGCACAGATACGCAGTATTTT
CASSAGQLESTDTQYF
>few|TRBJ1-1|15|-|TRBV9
TGTGCCAGCAGCGTAGTTGGGACACCAGGAAATGAAGCTTTCTTT
CASSVVGTPGNEAFF
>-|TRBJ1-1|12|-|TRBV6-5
TGTGCCAGCAGCCCATGGACATACGAAGCTTTCTTT
CASSPWTYEAFF
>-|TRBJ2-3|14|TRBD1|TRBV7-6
TGTGCCAGCAGCTTAGAAGACAGGGCGGATACGCAGTATTTT
CASSLEDRADTQYF
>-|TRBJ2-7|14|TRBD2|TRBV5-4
TGTGCCAGCAGCTTAGCGGGGGCCCGATACGAGCAGTACTTC
CASSLAGARYEQYF
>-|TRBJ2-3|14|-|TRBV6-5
TGTGCCAGCAGCCCCGGACAGAGCACAGATACGCAGTATTTT
CASSPGQSTDTQYF
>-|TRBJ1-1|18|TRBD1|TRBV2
TGTGCCAGCAGTGATGACCCGGGACAGCGAACCATGAACACTGAAGCTTTCTTT
CASSDDPGQRTMNTEAFF
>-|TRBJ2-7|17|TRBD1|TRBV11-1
TGTGCCAGCAGCTTAGGAGCAGGGGGCGTTATCTCCTACGAGCAGTACTTC
CASSLGAGGVISYEQYF
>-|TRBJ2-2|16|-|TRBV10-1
TGCGCCAGCAGTGAGTATGACGGGACGAACACCGGGGAGCTGTTTTTT
CASSEYDGTNTGELFF
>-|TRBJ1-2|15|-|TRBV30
TGTGCCTGGAGTGTAGGGTTTGGCAGCCCCTATGGCTACACCTTC
CAWSVGFGSPYGYTF
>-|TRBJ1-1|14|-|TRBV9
TGTGCCAGCAGCCCTGGGGGGGCTGGCACTGAAGCTTTCTTT
CASSPGGAGTEAFF
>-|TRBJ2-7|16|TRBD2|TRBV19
TGTGCCAGTAGTTCTCGGACTAGCGGGAGTTCCTACGAGCAGTACTTC
CASSSRTSGSSYEQYF
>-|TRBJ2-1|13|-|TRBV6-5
TGTGCCAGCAGTTACTCGAACAACAATGAGCAGTTCTTC
CASSYSNNNEQFF
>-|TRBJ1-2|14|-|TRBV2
TGTGCCAGCAGTGTTGGCCGGGACGGCTATGGCTACACCTTC
CASSVGRDGYGYTF
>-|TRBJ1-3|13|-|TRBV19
TGTGCCAGTAGCCGAAGGGAAGGAAACACCATATATTTT
CASSRREGNTIYF
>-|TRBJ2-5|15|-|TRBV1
TGCACCAGCAGCCTGATAAAAGAGGGACGGGAGACCCAGTACTTC
CTSSLIKEGRETQYF
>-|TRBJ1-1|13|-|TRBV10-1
TGCGCCAGCAGTCTTCAAGCAAACACTGAAGCTTTCTTT
CASSLQANTEAFF
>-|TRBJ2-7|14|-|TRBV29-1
TGCAGCGTTGAAAAACAGGGTTCGAGCGTCGAGCAGTACTTC
CSVEKQGSSVEQYF
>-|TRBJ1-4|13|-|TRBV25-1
TGTGCCAGCAGAGGACAGAAGGGGGAAAAACTGTTTTTT
CASRGQKGEKLFF
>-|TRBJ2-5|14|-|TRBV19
TGTGCCAGTGGGGTCGGCGTGATGGGGGAGACCCAGTACTTC
CASGVGVMGETQYF
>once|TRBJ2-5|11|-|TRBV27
TGTGCCAGCACGTTCGGGGAGACCCAGTACTTC
CASTFGETQYF
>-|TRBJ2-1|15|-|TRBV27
TGTGCCAGCAGTTTCCCGGGGGCGATGTACAATGAGCAGTTCTTC
CASSFPGAMYNEQFF
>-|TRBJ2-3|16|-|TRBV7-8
TGTGCCAGCAGCAACGGGCCAGGGTTCGACACAGATACGCAGTATTTT
CASSNGPGFDTDTQYF
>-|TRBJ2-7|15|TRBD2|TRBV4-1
TGCGCCAGCAGCCTTAAGACACGGGGGGCCTACGAGCAGTACTTC
CASSLKTRGAYEQYF
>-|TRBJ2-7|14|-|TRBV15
TGTGCCACCAGCAGAGATCGTGAAGGGGTCGAGCAGTACTTC
CATSRDREGVEQYF
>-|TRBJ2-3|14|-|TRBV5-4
TGTGCCAGCAGCTTGAGGGAGCCCGCGGATACGCAGTATTTT
CASSLREPADTQYF
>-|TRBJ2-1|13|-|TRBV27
TGTGCCAGCAGTGCCGGGACTCCCCCTGAGCAGTTCTTC
CASSAGTPPEQFF
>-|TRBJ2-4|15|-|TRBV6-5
TGTGCCAGCAGTTACCAGGCAGGGGTAGCTAACATTCAGTACTTC
CASSYQAGVANIQYF
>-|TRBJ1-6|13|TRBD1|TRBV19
TGTGCCAGCCGCCGGACAGGGCTGTCACCCCTCCACTTT
CASRRTGLSPLHF
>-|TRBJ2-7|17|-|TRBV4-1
TGCGCCAGCAGCCTACGCCTTACCGGTGCCAGGGCCTACGAGCAGTACTTC
CASSLRLTGARAYEQYF
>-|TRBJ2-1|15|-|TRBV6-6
TGTGCCAGCAGTTACGAGGGGGGGCCCTACAATGAGCAGTTCTTC
CASSYEGGPYNEQFF
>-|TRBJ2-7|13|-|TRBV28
TGTGCCAGCAGCCGCTCGAGGGGATCCGAGCAGTACTTC
CASSRSRGSEQYF
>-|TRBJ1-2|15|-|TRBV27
TGTGCCAGCAGTTTATGGGGTGGGGTTAACTATGGCTACACCTTC
CASSLWGGVNYGYTF
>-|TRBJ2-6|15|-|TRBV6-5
TGTGCCAGCAGTTTTCAGGTTGATCGGGCCAACGTCCTGACTTTC
CASSFQVDRANVLTF
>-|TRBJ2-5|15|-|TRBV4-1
TGCGCCAGCAGCCAAGTCGCATTGAGCGGTGAGACCCAGTACTTC
CASSQVALSGETQYF
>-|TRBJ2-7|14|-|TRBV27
TGTGCCAGCAGTTTAACCAGGGGTTTTTACGAGCAGTACTTC
CASSLTRGFYEQYF
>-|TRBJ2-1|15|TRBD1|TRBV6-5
TGTGCCAGCAGTAGGGACAGGTCGGGAAACAATGAGCAGTTCTTC
CASSRDRSGNNEQFF